The rows below give T cell receptor beta chains drawn from one sample of a study of OX40 agonist ivuxolimab in advanced cancers. Generated by immunoSEQ multiplex PCR, the TCRdb table keeps only in-frame clones and is missing some. The sample carries 55,000 to 85,000 clones, around 90% recorded once. The sequences come from CD4+ or CD8+ T cells sorted from blood, collected in a trial of the OX40 agonist ivuxolimab. These receptors were obtained from an adult with an advanced solid tumor such as melanoma, head and neck, liver or kidney cancer. Each CDR3 is given with its conserved first and last residue. The D gene is left open where the match is weak. Size values are once, few and many counts, or a class for expanded clones, and some rows have none.

NA	TRBV18	NA	TRBJ2-4	TGTGCCAGCTCACTAACGACAGAGGAGAAGGCTGGCTTC	CASSLTTEEKAGF
NA	TRBV29-1	once	TRBJ1-2	TGCAGCGTTGAGGCCAGGGGTCCCCTTTGGGGAGCTAACTATGGCTACACCTTC	CSVEARGPLWGANYGYTF
TRBD2	TRBV5-4	NA	TRBJ2-5	TGTGCCAGCAGCTTGACACTAGCGGCGGAGACCCAGTACTTC	CASSLTLAAETQYF
NA	TRBV4-3	once	TRBJ2-5	TGCGCCAGCAGCCAAGGGTCTAGATATGAGACCCAGTACTTC	CASSQGSRYETQYF
NA	TRBV14	NA	TRBJ1-1	TGTGCCAGCAGCCAGGCACCAGGGGCCCTCGGGGGGGAAGCTTTCTTT	CASSQAPGALGGEAFF
NA	TRBV2	few	TRBJ2-5	TGTGCCAGCAGCCAGGGGCGGCAAGAGACCCAGTACTTC	CASSQGRQETQYF
NA	TRBV6-6	once	TRBJ2-3	TGTGCCAGCAGTTACAGGGGAGATACGCAGTATTTT	CASSYRGDTQYF
NA	TRBV15	NA	TRBJ1-1	TGTGCCACCAGGAGCGGAATGAACACTGAAGCTTTCTTT	CATRSGMNTEAFF
NA	TRBV7-2	NA	TRBJ1-2	TGTGCCAGCAGCTTAGGGGGGTACACCTATGGCTACACCTTC	CASSLGGYTYGYTF
TRBD2	TRBV2	once	TRBJ2-1	TGTGCCAGCATGTCTAGCGGGAGGGCAAGAATCTATGAGCAGTTCTTC	CASMSSGRARIYEQFF
NA	TRBV5-1	few	TRBJ1-1	TGCGCCAGCAGCCCTCGCGTGGGAAACACTGAAGCTTTCTTT	CASSPRVGNTEAFF
NA	TRBV15	NA	TRBJ1-4	TGTGCCACCAGCAGGGGGCAGGAGAAACTGTTTTTT	CATSRGQEKLFF
TRBD1	TRBV5-1	NA	TRBJ2-2	TGCGCCAGCAGCTCTGCCGGGACAGGGGACACCGGGGAGCTGTTTTTT	CASSSAGTGDTGELFF
NA	TRBV6-5	NA	TRBJ1-1	TGTGCCAGCAGTTACGGGAGGGGGGATTACACTGAAGCTTTCTTT	CASSYGRGDYTEAFF
NA	TRBV5-1	once	TRBJ2-7	TGCGCCAGCAGCTTGGCCCCCGGGACGGACTACGAGCAGTACTTC	CASSLAPGTDYEQYF
NA	TRBV28	NA	TRBJ2-1	TGTGCCAGCAGTTTACCATCCACCAATGAGCAGTTCTTC	CASSLPSTNEQFF
NA	TRBV15	many	TRBJ1-1	TGTGCCACCAGCAGAGGGTATAACACTGAAGCTTTCTTT	CATSRGYNTEAFF
TRBD1	TRBV5-6	once	TRBJ2-3	TGTGCCAGCAGCTCCGACAGGGGGCCTCGAGATACGCAGTATTTT	CASSSDRGPRDTQYF
NA	TRBV15	NA	TRBJ1-1	TGTGCCACCAGCTCCCCGGGAGGAGCTAACACTGAAGCTTTCTTT	CATSSPGGANTEAFF
TRBD1	TRBV5-4	NA	TRBJ2-1	TGTGCCAGCAGCCCCGGACAGGGAAAGGGAGACAATGAGCAGTTCTTC	CASSPGQGKGDNEQFF
NA	TRBV4-1	NA	TRBJ1-6	TGCGCCAGCAGCCAAGATCAGGCAGATTCACCCCTCCACTTT	CASSQDQADSPLHF
NA	TRBV10-3	NA	TRBJ2-2	TGTGCCATCAGTGATGGCGGGGACGGTCCGCTGTTTTTT	CAISDGGDGPLFF
NA	TRBV15	NA	TRBJ1-4	TGTGCCACCAGCAGACCTCAGATGACCGAGCTCGGGTTATATGAAAAACTGTTTTTT	CATSRPQMTELGLYEKLFF
NA	TRBV19	NA	TRBJ1-1	TGTGCCAGTACCTCCGTCCGTGGGGGCACGATGAACACTGAAGCTTTCTTT	CASTSVRGGTMNTEAFF
TRBD1	TRBV5-1	NA	TRBJ2-1	TGCGCCAGCAGCCAAGACAGGGTAGGGTACGATGAGCAGTTCTTC	CASSQDRVGYDEQFF
TRBD1	TRBV28	NA	TRBJ1-1	TGTGCCAGCAGTGGCGGACAGGGGTTCACTGAAGCTTTCTTT	CASSGGQGFTEAFF
TRBD1	TRBV6-6	NA	TRBJ2-2	TGTGCCAGCATCAGGACAGGGGGCAACACCGGGGAGCTGTTTTTT	CASIRTGGNTGELFF
NA	TRBV7-2	once	TRBJ1-1	TGTGCCAGCAGCTTAGAGTTCCTCACCAGAGCTGAAGCTTTCTTT	CASSLEFLTRAEAFF
TRBD2	TRBV6-5	NA	TRBJ2-3	TGTGCCAGCAGTTATAGCGGGGGGGATTCCGATACGCAGTATTTT	CASSYSGGDSDTQYF
NA	TRBV6-6	few	TRBJ1-6	TGTGCCAGCAGCCAAAGGTCAGATTCACCCCTCCACTTT	CASSQRSDSPLHF
NA	TRBV7-9	NA	TRBJ2-5	TGTGCCAGCAGCTCCGGGGGGCCGGCAGGCGTGACCCAGTACTTC	CASSSGGPAGVTQYF
TRBD1	TRBV5-4	NA	TRBJ2-5	TGTGCCAGCAGCTCACAGGGGTTGTTTGAGACCCAGTACTTC	CASSSQGLFETQYF
NA	TRBV9	NA	TRBJ1-6	TGTGCCAGCAGCCTACGGGGGGCCTCCTATAATTCACCCCTCCACTTT	CASSLRGASYNSPLHF
TRBD1	TRBV5-1	NA	TRBJ1-1	TGCGCCAGCAGCTCCCGGGGACAGGGGCACACTGAAGCTTTCTTT	CASSSRGQGHTEAFF
NA	TRBV20-1	NA	TRBJ2-1	TGCAGTGCTATAGTGGGCAATGAGCAGTTCTTC	CSAIVGNEQFF
TRBD1	TRBV5-1	NA	TRBJ2-1	TGCGCCAGCAGCACTATACAGGGGCGGAACAATGAGCAGTTCTTC	CASSTIQGRNNEQFF
TRBD1	TRBV5-4	NA	TRBJ1-2	TGTGCCAGCAGCTTCGATACAGGGGGCTTCTATGGCTACACCTTC	CASSFDTGGFYGYTF
NA	TRBV10-3	once	TRBJ2-3	TGTGCCATCAGGACGGACGGAGGCACAGATACGCAGTATTTT	CAIRTDGGTDTQYF
NA	TRBV28	NA	TRBJ1-1	TGTGCCAGCAGTTTAGGCGCGGGGAACACTGAAGCTTTCTTT	CASSLGAGNTEAFF
NA	TRBV7-6	NA	TRBJ1-1	TGTGCCAGCAGCCCAAGCCTGACGGGAAAAGCTTTCTTT	CASSPSLTGKAFF
NA	TRBV11-3	NA	TRBJ2-6	TGTGCCAGCAGCTTAGGGGGATATGGGGCCAACGTCCTGACTTTC	CASSLGGYGANVLTF
TRBD2	TRBV28	once	TRBJ2-3	TGTGCCAGCACCTTGGGGGGGTCGGGTTTGGCAGATACGCAGTATTTT	CASTLGGSGLADTQYF
NA	TRBV19	NA	TRBJ2-6	TGTGCCAGTAGTATCATAGGGGACCCCTCTGGGGCCAACGTCCTGACTTTC	CASSIIGDPSGANVLTF
NA	TRBV7-2	few	TRBJ2-1	TGTGCCAGCAGCTTATCAGCTAGCGAGCAGTTCTTC	CASSLSASEQFF
NA	TRBV7-2	NA	TRBJ1-3	TGTGCCAGCAGCTTAGTCAGGGCGGGAAACACCATATATTTT	CASSLVRAGNTIYF
TRBD2	TRBV10-2	NA	TRBJ2-3	TGCGCCAGCAGTCGGGGGGTTTTCTCAGATACGCAGTATTTT	CASSRGVFSDTQYF
TRBD1	TRBV19	NA	TRBJ1-2	TGTGCCAGTAGTATGTCCGGGACAGGGGCCTATGGCTACACCTTC	CASSMSGTGAYGYTF
NA	TRBV5-1	NA	TRBJ1-1	TGCGCCAGCAATTTCAGGGAGAACACTGAAGCTTTCTTT	CASNFRENTEAFF
NA	TRBV30	once	TRBJ1-1	TGTGCCTGGACCGGAACAGGGTTTGGAACTGAAGCTTTCTTT	CAWTGTGFGTEAFF